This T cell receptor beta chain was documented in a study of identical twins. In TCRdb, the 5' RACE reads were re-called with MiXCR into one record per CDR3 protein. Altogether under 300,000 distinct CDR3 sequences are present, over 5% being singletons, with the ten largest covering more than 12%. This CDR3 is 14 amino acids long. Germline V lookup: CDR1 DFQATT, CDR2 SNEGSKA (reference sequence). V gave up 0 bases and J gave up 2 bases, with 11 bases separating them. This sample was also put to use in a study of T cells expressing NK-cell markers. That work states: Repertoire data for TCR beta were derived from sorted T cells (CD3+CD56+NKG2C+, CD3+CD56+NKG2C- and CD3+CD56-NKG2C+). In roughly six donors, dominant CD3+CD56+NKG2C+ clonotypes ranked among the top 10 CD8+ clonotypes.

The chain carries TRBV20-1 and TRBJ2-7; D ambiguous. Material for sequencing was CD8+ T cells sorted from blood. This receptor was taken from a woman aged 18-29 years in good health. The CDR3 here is CSARDLGRPYEQYF. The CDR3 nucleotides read TGCAGTGCTAGAGATCTTGGGCGGCCCTACGAGCAGTACTTC.